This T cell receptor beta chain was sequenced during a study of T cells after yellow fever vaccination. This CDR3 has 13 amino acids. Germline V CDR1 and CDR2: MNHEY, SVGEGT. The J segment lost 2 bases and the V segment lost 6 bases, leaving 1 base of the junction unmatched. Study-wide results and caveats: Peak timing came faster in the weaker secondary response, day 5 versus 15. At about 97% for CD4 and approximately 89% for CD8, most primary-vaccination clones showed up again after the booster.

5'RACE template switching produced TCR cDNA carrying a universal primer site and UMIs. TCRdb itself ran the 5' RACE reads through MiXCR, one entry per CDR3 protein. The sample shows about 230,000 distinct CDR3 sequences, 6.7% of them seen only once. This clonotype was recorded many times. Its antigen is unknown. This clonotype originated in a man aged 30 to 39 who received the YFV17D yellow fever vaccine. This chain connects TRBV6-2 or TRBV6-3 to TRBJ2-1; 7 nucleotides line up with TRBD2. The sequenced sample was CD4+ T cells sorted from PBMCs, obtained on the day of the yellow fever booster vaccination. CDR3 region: CASRAGAYNEQFF. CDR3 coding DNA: TGTGCCAGCAGGGCGGGAGCCTACAATGAGCAGTTCTTC.